One sample yielded the 5 T cell receptor beta chains listed below, sequenced in a study of T-cell memory formation after mild COVID-19. TCRdb independently ran MiXCR on the 5' RACE reads; one entry per CDR3 protein. The repertoire includes approximately 300,000 distinct CDR3 sequences, approximately 8.4% of them detected once, and roughly 22% sits in the top ten. The sequencing sample was made of PBMCs or a T cell subset sorted from them (not recorded which). These TCRs come from a man aged 18 to 30 who had mild COVID-19 (a few samples of this study predate the infection). Cell type and time point are not known.

This chain links TRBV7-2 with TRBJ2-2, with 8 bases lining up with TRBD1. Germline V CDR1 and CDR2: SGHTA, FQGNSA. V lost 6 bases and J lost 6; bases outside the gene matches: 6. The CDR3 has 14 residues. The chain's CDR3 is CASSFRGQAGELFF. The DNA of the CDR3 is TGTGCCAGCAGTTTCAGGGGGCAGGCCGGGGAGCTGTTTTTT.

V and J are TRBV29-1 and TRBJ2-6; 7 bases match TRBD2. The CDR3 is 16 amino acids. Germline CDR1 is SQVTM and CDR2 is ANQGSEA. After removal of 7 bases from V and 1 base from J, the junction contained 10 bases not matched to a gene. CDR3 residues: CSASSGEVSGANVLTF. The CDR3 nucleotides are TGCAGCGCATCTAGCGGCGAAGTATCTGGGGCCAACGTCCTGACTTTC.

The chain joins TRBV28 to TRBJ1-2; D is undetermined. The germline gives CDR1 MDHEN, CDR2 SYDVKM. The V end lost 7 bases, the J end lost 5 bases, and 11 bases lay between the germline ends. The CDR3 totals 12 residues. The CDR3 DNA sequence: TGTGCCAGCACCGGAATCGTTTATGGCTACACCTTC. It yields the protein CASTGIVYGYTF.

This clonotype was detected a few times. The rearrangement uses TRBV18 and TRBJ1-6, with D hard to call. Trimming took 3 bases from V and 8 from J, leaving 8 bases between them. The CDR3 is made up of 13 amino acids. Germline V gives CDR1 KGHSH, CDR2 LQKENI. The CDR3 is CASSPGWDSPLHF. The DNA of the CDR3 is TGTGCCAGCTCACCCGGGTGGGATTCACCCCTCCACTTT.

This clonotype was counted between two and nine times. The chain uses TRBV5-1 and TRBJ1-2; D unresolved. Germline assignment: CDR1 SGHRS and CDR2 YFSETQ. The germline V and J ends were trimmed by 0 bases and 9 bases, with 15 bases remaining between them. The CDR3 consists of 14 residues. CDR3 DNA sequence: TGCGCCAGCAGCTTGGCTATGACTCAGGATAGCTACACCTTC. It encodes CASSLAMTQDSYTF.